This T cell receptor (beta chain) is from a study of identical twins. Whole-study results and caveats: The authors noted that invariant MAIT and iNKT cells could partly confound zero-insertion analyses. Clonotypes of the beta chain that were abundant in cord blood carried fewer insertions (memory repertoires showed none). Out-of-frame TCR alpha sharing observed in monozygotic twins exceeded model estimates.

The CDR3 consists of 12 residues. Germline assignment: CDR1 SGHRS and CDR2 YFSETQ. Unique molecular identifiers were present on cDNA, and template switching added a universal primer site. TCRdb processed the 5' RACE reads anew with MiXCR; each CDR3 protein has one entry. This table has more than 1.5 million distinct CDR3 sequences, around 33% appearing once. With respect to this clonotype: Antigen specificity is unknown. Germline is not matched at one junction end, which may reflect a read error.

The V call is TRBV5-1, the J call TRBJ2-4, with a tentative D call TRBD1 (6 bases). TRBJ2-7 matches the DNA end more closely, so the J call is doubtful. Sequencing was carried out using cord blood. The sequence derives from a newborn girl in good health. In DNA form, the CDR3 reads TGCGCCGGCAGCTTCCAGGGGTACGAGCAGTACTTC. Protein: CAGSFQGYEQYF.